This T cell receptor beta chain was found in a study of T cell clonotyping in hematopoietic cell transplantation. Study-wide points: After transplant, recipient diversity fell while pathologically expanded clonotypes grew through day 180.

For this clone: Its antigen remains unknown.

Specified time point: recipient sample about 28 days before transplant, after cytoreduction. TCRdb keeps only in-frame clones here, not all; method: immunoSEQ multiplex PCR. The table has more than 70,000 clones, about 96% seen once; the top ten hold roughly 1.8%. Sequencing used peripheral blood mononuclear cells, obtained before stem cell transplant. This receptor was obtained from a woman aged 50 to 65 with acute myeloid leukemia. Some clones in this sample may be carry-over from other donors' samples.

CDR3 region: CASRRKLQGYEQYF. DNA of the CDR3: TGCGCCAGCAGGCGAAAACTACAGGGATACGAGCAGTACTTC. V gene TRBV4-1 combines with J gene TRBJ2-7, with D possibly matching TRBD1 (6 bases). Germline V lookup: CDR1 MGHRA, CDR2 YSYEKL. The V and J ends lost 6 bases and 4 bases respectively, with 16 bases between them. This CDR3 region has 14 residues.